The 26 T cell receptor beta chains in this list originate from one sample, sequenced in a study of blood T cells in healthy people across ages (dated by TCRdb to the mid-2010s). Library preparation used 5' RACE. Sequencer: Illumina HiSeq 2500. A second about 7 to 12 cycle PCR used a sample-barcoded 5' primer and a J-beta primer mix. TCRdb reworked the public reads: Q25 trimming with fastp, MiXCR clone assembly, productive beta chains retained. Duplicate CDR3 protein sequences are folded into a single record with the most common DNA and genes. The sample yields roughly 900,000 distinct CDR3 sequences; under 50% were counted once. The ten largest clones take up roughly an eighth of the sample. Sequencing used blood. Source of these receptors: a man younger than 40 in good health.

In this sample, this clonotype turned up a few times. The chain is built from TRBV7-2 and TRBJ2-5, with D possibly being TRBD2 (5 bases). The better agreement between TRBJ2-7 and the DNA end casts doubt on the J call. The germline V gene has CDR1 SGHTA and CDR2 FQGNSA. The CDR3 is 13 residues long. DNA for the CDR3: TGTGCCAGCAGCTCGTTTCGGGGAAACGAGCAGTACTTC. It specifies CASSSFRGNEQYF.

The CDR3 sequence is CASSSGAQGNQPQHF. Here the CDR3 DNA reads TGTGCCAGCAGCTCCGGAGCGCAGGGGAATCAGCCCCAGCATTTT. The V and J genes are TRBV7-9 and TRBJ1-5; weak D call: TRBD1 (6 bases). In germline, CDR1 is SEHNR, CDR2 FQNEAQ (reference sequence). The V end lost 4 bases, the J end lost 4 bases, and 14 bases lay between the germline ends. The length of the CDR3 is 15 residues.

This clonotype was seen only once. V usage is TRBV6-1 and J usage is TRBJ2-6; weak D call: TRBD1 (6 bases). Germline V lookup: CDR1 MNHNS, CDR2 SASEGT. V shed 7 bases and J shed 1 base, with 20 bases lying between them. This CDR3 spans 18 amino acids. DNA for the CDR3: TGTGCCAGCACCACAGGACAGAGCTGGATATCTGGGGCCAACGTCCTGACTTTC. Encoded protein: CASTTGQSWISGANVLTF.

CDR3 sequence (DNA): TGTGCCAGCAGCCCCGCGATAGCGGGGACAGATACGCAGTATTTT. Residues: CASSPAIAGTDTQYF. This chain connects TRBV7-9 to TRBJ2-3; 8 nucleotides align to TRBD2. The CDR3 is 15 amino acids. The germline V gene encodes CDR1 SEHNR and CDR2 FQNEAQ (reference sequence). Trimming cost V 5 bases and J 3 bases; bases outside gene matches: 7. Complete variable domain (other parts from reference TRBV7-9 and TRBJ2-3): DTGVSQNPRHKITKRGQNVTFRCDPISEHNRLYWYRQTLGQGPEFLTYFQNEAQLEKSRLLSDRFSAERPKGSFSTLEIQRTEQGDSAMYLCASSPAIAGTDTQYFGPGTRLTVL.

The chain has TRBV6-5 and TRBJ1-5; unclear D gene. The CDR3 runs to 15 residues. V was trimmed by 0 bases and J by 7 bases, leaving 13 bases between them. Germline V CDR1 and CDR2: MNHEY, SVGAGI. The CDR3 coding sequence is TGTGCCAGCAGTTACTCAGGCCAGGTTGGGCAGCCCCAGCATTTT. Its translation is CASSYSGQVGQPQHF.

This clonotype was detected only once. The J gene is TRBJ2-5, the V gene TRBV2; D gene unclear. The V gene lost 4 bases and the J gene lost 5 bases, with 17 bases spanning the gap. This CDR3 region has 15 residues. From germline, CDR1 is SNHLY and CDR2 FYNNEI. CDR3: CASSGSWQVGETQYF. The CDR3 coding sequence is TGTGCCAGCAGTGGTTCGTGGCAGGTCGGCGAGACCCAGTACTTC.

The chain is built from TRBV3-1 and TRBJ2-3; D ambiguous. The germline gives CDR1 LGHDT, CDR2 YNNKEL (reference sequence). The CDR3 consists of 16 residues. V lost 0 bases and J lost 2, with 12 bases in between. The CDR3 region is CASSQDLALLTDTQYF. The CDR3 nucleotides read TGTGCCAGCAGCCAAGATTTGGCTTTACTCACAGATACGCAGTATTTT.

The genes are TRBV7-2 and TRBJ1-1; D is possibly TRBD1 (6 bases). Germline CDR1 reads SGHTA; CDR2 reads FQGNSA. V lost 1 base to trimming and J lost 5 bases, with 11 bases between them. This CDR3 has 14 residues. As DNA, the CDR3 is TGTGCCAGCAGCTTAGTATCACAGGGAACTGAAGCTTTCTTT. It encodes CASSLVSQGTEAFF.

The V and J genes are TRBV9 and TRBJ2-7, with a tentative D call TRBD2 (5 bases). The CDR3 spans 16 residues. CDR1 and CDR2 from the germline V gene are SGDLS and YYNGEE. The V gene lost 2 bases and the J gene lost 6 bases, with 21 bases spanning the gap. The CDR3 sequence is CASSVSMWGEWSEQYF. CDR3 DNA sequence: TGTGCCAGCAGCGTTAGCATGTGGGGAGAGTGGTCCGAGCAGTACTTC.

The rearrangement joins TRBV5-1 to TRBJ1-2; D gene ambiguous. The CDR3 length is 15 residues. Germline assignment: CDR1 SGHRS and CDR2 YFSETQ. V was shortened by 5 bases and J by 2 bases, with 16 bases between the two germline ends. CDR3 sequence: CASSPGDSINYGYTF. The DNA for the CDR3 is TGCGCCAGCAGTCCCGGGGATAGCATCAACTATGGCTACACCTTC.

V and J are TRBV29-1 and TRBJ2-4, with 9 bases aligning to TRBD1. The J call is in doubt because the DNA end fits TRBJ2-7 better. CDR3 size: 13 residues. CDR1 SQVTM and CDR2 ANQGSEA come from the germline V gene. In DNA, the CDR3 is TGCAGCGTTGTAGGACAGGGGAGTTACGAGCAGTACTTC. Translation gives CSVVGQGSYEQYF.

A note on this clonotype: This clone may be a read error of a much larger clone one base away. V gene TRBV27 combines with J gene TRBJ1-2, with D maybe TRBD1 (5 bases). The CDR3 runs to 14 residues. Germline V gives CDR1 MNHEY, CDR2 SMNVEV (reference sequence). Trimming removed 6 bases at V and 6 bases at J, with 17 bases between. CDR3: CASSPPRTSHGYTF. Here the CDR3 DNA reads TGTGCCAGCAGCCCGCCGAGGACATCCCATGGCTACACCTTC.

The chain uses TRBV6-5 and TRBJ1-2; D not certain. CDR1 and CDR2 from the germline V gene are MNHEY and SVGAGI. V was trimmed by 0 bases and J by 2 bases, leaving 10 bases between them. The CDR3 is 15 residues long. For the CDR3, the DNA is TGTGCCAGCAGTTACTCGATTAACAGAAACTATGGCTACACCTTC. This codes for CASSYSINRNYGYTF.

The chain links TRBV20-1 to TRBJ1-6, with D possibly being TRBD1 (6 bases). Germline V gene lookup returns CDR1 DFQATT and CDR2 SNEGSKA (reference sequence). CDR3 length equals 14 residues. Trimming shortened V by 6 bases and J by 9 bases, and 18 bases separated the two germline ends. The DNA for the CDR3 is TGCAGTGCCAGACAGGAAAGCTCCACTTCACCCCTCCACTTT. Amino acid sequence: CSARQESSTSPLHF.

The CDR3 sequence is CASSPQGTGYYEQYF. CDR3 DNA: TGTGCCAGCAGTCCCCAGGGAACAGGGTACTACGAGCAGTACTTC. The chain combines TRBV27 with TRBJ2-7; D perhaps matches TRBD1 (6 bases). The CDR3 sequence is 15 residues long. Germline V lookup: CDR1 MNHEY, CDR2 SMNVEV (reference sequence). Trimming pared 5 bases from V and 3 bases from J, leaving 17 bases between.

The chain couples TRBV4-2 to TRBJ2-2, with 9 positions matching TRBD2. The CDR3 loop spans 16 amino acids. Germline loops: CDR1 LGHNA, CDR2 YNFKEQ. With V trimmed by 3 bases and J by 3 bases, 5 bases remained unmatched. CDR3 in amino acids: CASSQSGGPYTGELFF. The CDR3 region has the DNA TGTGCCAGCAGCCAGAGCGGGGGGCCCTACACCGGGGAGCTGTTTTTT.

This clonotype was seen repeatedly, ten times or more. The rearrangement uses TRBV4-2 and TRBJ2-7; TRBD1 agrees at 8 bases. Losses at the gene ends were 0 bases for V and 4 bases for J; bases not matched to a gene: 5. CDR1 LGHNA and CDR2 YNFKEQ come from the germline V gene. The CDR3 length is 15 residues. CDR3 coding DNA: TGTGCCAGCAGCCAAGAGGACAGGGAACTTTACGAGCAGTACTTC. Protein sequence: CASSQEDRELYEQYF.

V and J are TRBV10-3 and TRBJ2-3; D is possibly TRBD1 (6 bases). The germline V and J ends were trimmed by 2 bases and 0 bases, with 12 bases remaining between them. The CDR3 covers 16 residues. Germline values: CDR1 ENHRY, CDR2 SYGVKD. For the CDR3, the DNA is TGTGCCATCAGTGAGAAGGACAGAACTAGCACAGATACGCAGTATTTT. Translating it yields CAISEKDRTSTDTQYF.

The CDR3 protein is CASSLAMAYQETQYF. The CDR3, as DNA: TGTGCCAGCAGCTTAGCGATGGCCTACCAAGAGACCCAGTACTTC. This chain joins TRBV7-9 and TRBJ2-5; D is undetermined. With 0 bases removed from V and 0 bases from J, the gap between germline ends came to 8 bases. CDR1 and CDR2 from the germline V gene are SEHNR and FQNEAQ (reference sequence). The length of the CDR3 is 15 residues.

This clonotype was recorded a few times. The rearrangement uses TRBV4-3 and TRBJ2-1; no firm D call. Trimming left V 0 bases short and J 9 bases short, with 12 bases between. The germline CDR1 and CDR2 sequences are LGHNA and YSLEER. CDR3 length: 14 amino acids. CDR3 nucleotide sequence: TGCGCCAGCAGCCAAGAGCCCATGGCTGGTGAGCAGTTCTTC. This codes for CASSQEPMAGEQFF.

This clonotype was picked up a small number of times. The chain joins TRBV11-2 to TRBJ2-5; D is unclear. The CDR3 is 14 amino acids. Germline V gives CDR1 SGHAT, CDR2 FQNNGV. The germline V and J ends were trimmed by 5 bases and 2 bases, with 12 bases remaining between them. DNA of the CDR3: TGTGCCAGCAGCGGAGAGGCGGATCAAGAGACCCAGTACTTC. Residues: CASSGEADQETQYF.

This clonotype has more than one count but fewer than ten. The DNA for the CDR3 is TGTGCCAGCAGTTTGGGCAGGCTCACTAATGAAAAACTGTTTTTT. This translates into CASSLGRLTNEKLFF. The chain links TRBV12-3 or TRBV12-4 to TRBJ1-4; D not resolved. The V and J ends lost 3 bases and 2 bases respectively, with 10 bases between them. The CDR3 has 15 amino acids.

About this clonotype itself: The conserved final phenylalanine or tryptophan is absent from the CDR3, which likely points to a read error. V usage is TRBV5-1 and J usage is TRBJ2-3; 7 nucleotides match TRBD1. This CDR3 contains 15 residues. Germline CDR1 reads SGHRS; CDR2 reads YFSETQ. The V segment lost 2 bases and the J segment 4 bases; nucleotides outside the gene matches: 7. The CDR3 protein is CASSFNGQGADTQYV. For the CDR3, the DNA is TGCGCCAGCAGCTTTAACGGGCAGGGGGCAGATACGCAGTATGTT.

The chain combines TRBV6-5 with TRBJ2-1, with 7 bases aligning to TRBD2. This CDR3 spans 16 amino acids. The germline V gene encodes CDR1 MNHEY and CDR2 SVGAGI. J was trimmed by 0 bases and V by 3 bases; bases with no gene match: 5. The CDR3 coding sequence is TGTGCCAGCAGTTATAGAGCGGGGAACTCCTACAATGAGCAGTTCTTC. This codes for CASSYRAGNSYNEQFF.

Here the CDR3 DNA reads TGTGCCAGCAGCGTAGTTCAGGGGGCCGACTCTGGGGCCAACGTCCTGACTTTC. Protein product: CASSVVQGADSGANVLTF. The chain has TRBV9 and TRBJ2-6; TRBD1 matches at 8 bases. Germline-derived CDR1 and CDR2 are SGDLS and YYNGEE. V was clipped by 0 bases and J by 0 bases; unmatched bases: 5. The CDR3 runs 18 residues. Combining the CDR3 with reference TRBV9 and TRBJ2-6 gives the whole variable domain DSGVTQTPKHLITATGQRVTLRCSPRSGDLSVYWYQQSLDQGLQFLIQYYNGEERAKGNILERFSAQQFPDLHSELNLSSLELGDSALYFCASSVVQGADSGANVLTFGAGSRLTVL.

The DNA for the CDR3 is TGCGCCAGCAGCTCCGACCCCGGAGTCCTCATGAGGACTGAAGCTTTCTTT. Translation: CASSSDPGVLMRTEAFF. V gene TRBV5-1 combines with J gene TRBJ1-1; D unclear. Germline CDR1 SGHRS, CDR2 YFSETQ. This CDR3 spans 17 amino acids. V lost 3 bases and J lost 5, with 23 bases in between.